Included here is one T cell receptor beta chain sequence, with context. Its specificity is unknown. These data belong to a study of blood T cells in healthy people across ages. Findings and limits, study-wide: The lack of PBMC sorting stopped any conclusive naive versus antigen-experienced comparison. Age showed a roughly linear inverse relationship with TCR beta diversity per million T cells.

Healthy Russian Caucasian donors spanned ages about 6 to 100 years. A second PCR of roughly 7 to 11 cycles used a sample-barcoded 5' primer and a J-beta primer mix. Each cDNA molecule was tagged by a template-switch adaptor with 12 random nucleotides. Each CDR3 protein is one row after TCRdb ran MiXCR on the 5' RACE reads. The sample records around 900,000 distinct CDR3 sequences, just over 50% being singletons. The CDR3 covers 16 residues. The V gene's germline CDR1 is MDHEN and CDR2 SYDVKM. V shed 5 bases and J 5 bases; nucleotides not matched to a gene: 11. This receptor was taken from a woman in her sixties or seventies in good health. The material sequenced was blood. The genes are TRBV28 and TRBJ2-4; 8 positions agree with TRBD2. The CDR3 nucleotides are TGTGCCAGCAGTCCCTTAGCGGGAACCCCCCAAAACATTCAGTACTTC. Its translation: CASSPLAGTPQNIQYF.